This T cell receptor (beta chain) was recorded in a study of T cells after posttransplantation cyclophosphamide. Study-level points and caveats: Recipient CMV seropositivity and CMV reactivation strongly tracked TRB clonality. Skin or GI-infiltrating T cells shared few TRB sequences with blood. Donor CD8+ memory clones often dominated recipient blood repertoires at later times.

Peripheral blood was collected from the related graft donor on the marrow donation day. On this clone itself: No antigen is known for it.

Repertoires were generated with immunoSEQ multiplex PCR, while TCRdb's copy carries only in-frame clones and drops some. The sample records roughly 21,000 clones, around 98% being singletons. The CDR3 sequence is 14 residues long. Germline V lookup: CDR1 MNHEY, CDR2 SMNVEV (reference sequence). With 0 bases removed from V and 2 bases from J, the gap between germline ends came to 8 bases. The chain uses TRBV27 and TRBJ2-7, with D unclear. The TCR was taken from a man between 35 and 55 years old in good health, CMV-negative, and a related stem cell transplant donor. Sequencing was done on a sample of naive CD8+ T cells sorted from PBMCs. CDR3 loop: CASSLSLSAYEQYF. CDR3 nucleotide sequence: TGTGCCAGCAGTTTATCTCTCTCAGCCTACGAGCAGTACTTC.